This is a list of T cell receptor beta chains from one sample in a study of T-cell reconstitution after alpha-beta-depleted transplantation in children. Each CDR3 protein gets one entry after TCRdb re-called the PCR reads with MiXCR. The repertoire holds 300,000 to 400,000 distinct CDR3 sequences, with around 16% as singletons. This material consisted of PBMCs, mostly from graft donor cells, taken 360 days after TCRalphabeta/CD19-depleted stem cell transplant. The source of these receptors is a male patient between 2 and 10 years old who had a stem cell transplant for acute lymphoblastic leukemia, so the T cells may come from the graft donor. The CDR3 runs from the conserved cysteine through the conserved F or W. Each record gives: clone size, J gene, D gene, V gene, CDR3 protein, CDR3 DNA. D genes are given only for firm matches. A clone size is listed for some rows: how often the clone was seen (once, few, many), or a class if it is expanded.

>NA|TRBJ2-7|NA|TRBV18
CASSPPAGEQYF
TGTGCCAGCTCACCTCCGGCCGGCGAGCAGTACTTC
>few|TRBJ1-6|NA|TRBV2
CASSDSRNSPLHF
TGTGCCAGCAGTGATTCCAGAAATTCACCCCTCCACTTT
>few|TRBJ2-7|NA|TRBV4-3
CASSQARGPFYEQYF
TGCGCCAGCAGCCAAGCGCGGGGACCTTTCTACGAGCAGTACTTC
>NA|TRBJ1-6|NA|TRBV27
CASSWSRQVPGDSPLHF
TGTGCCAGCAGTTGGAGCCGCCAGGTGCCGGGGGATTCACCCCTCCACTTT
>NA|TRBJ1-6|NA|TRBV7-2
CASSLAGGMNSPLHF
TGTGCCAGCAGCTTAGCAGGGGGAATGAATTCACCCCTCCACTTT
>NA|TRBJ2-7|TRBD1|TRBV7-9
CASSFPGQLRYEQYF
TGTGCCAGCAGCTTCCCGGGACAGCTCCGTTACGAGCAGTACTTC
>few|TRBJ2-2|NA|TRBV5-4
CASSLVGSDSPGELFF
TGTGCCAGCAGCTTGGTCGGGAGCGATTCTCCCGGGGAGCTGTTTTTT
>many|TRBJ2-7|NA|TRBV20-1
CSASRADYSYEQYF
TGCAGTGCTAGCCGGGCGGACTACTCCTACGAGCAGTACTTC
>NA|TRBJ1-3|NA|TRBV5-1
CASSTNSDGNTIYF
TGCGCCAGCAGCACCAACAGCGATGGAAACACCATATATTTT
>NA|TRBJ2-7|NA|TRBV20-1
CSARDPGQGRIYEQYF
TGCAGTGCTAGAGATCCCGGGCAGGGTCGGATCTACGAGCAGTACTTC
>few|TRBJ2-1|NA|TRBV9
CASSSLECCEQFF
TGTGCCAGCAGCTCACTAGAGTGTTGTGAGCAGTTCTTC
>NA|TRBJ1-1|TRBD1|TRBV5-6
CASSLRGLGTEAFF
TGTGCCAGCAGCTTGAGGGGGCTCGGCACTGAAGCTTTCTTT
>NA|TRBJ2-3|NA|TRBV7-9
CASSLGLGTPPPQYF
TGTGCCAGCAGCTTAGGCTTGGGGACTCCTCCTCCGCAGTATTTT
>many|TRBJ2-3|NA|TRBV20-1
CSAPRPTFTDTQYF
TGCAGTGCTCCCCGACCGACCTTCACAGATACGCAGTATTTT
>NA|TRBJ2-4|NA|TRBV7-9
CASSGGRGGQNIQYF
TGTGCCAGCAGCGGAGGAAGGGGGGGCCAAAACATTCAGTACTTC
>few|TRBJ2-2|NA|TRBV5-1
CASSNGHANTGELFF
TGCGCCAGCAGCAACGGACACGCGAACACCGGGGAGCTGTTTTTT
>few|TRBJ1-5|NA|TRBV20-1
CSARLGTRQPQHF
TGCAGTGCTAGGTTGGGCACCAGGCAGCCCCAGCATTTT
>NA|TRBJ2-5|NA|TRBV20-1
CSASSSGETQYF
TGCAGTGCTAGTTCCTCTGGAGAGACCCAGTACTTC
>few|TRBJ2-7|NA|TRBV6-5
CASSYRISPQGFFYEQYF
TGTGCCAGCAGTTATCGCATATCCCCTCAGGGGTTCTTCTACGAGCAGTACTTC
>NA|TRBJ2-7|TRBD1|TRBV5-1
CASSAGTGSPEYEQYF
TGCGCCAGCAGCGCCGGGACAGGCAGTCCGGAGTACGAGCAGTACTTC
>NA|TRBJ2-7|TRBD2|TRBV4-3
CASSHVLTSVYEQYF
TGCGCCAGCAGCCATGTCTTGACTAGCGTCTACGAGCAGTACTTC
>NA|TRBJ2-2|NA|TRBV6-5
CASSWTTPGELFF
TGTGCCAGCAGTTGGACCACCCCCGGGGAGCTGTTTTTT
>many|TRBJ2-5|NA|TRBV12-3/TRBV12-4
CASSYRDQETQYF
TGTGCCAGCAGCTACAGGGATCAAGAGACCCAGTACTTC
>few|TRBJ2-3|NA|TRBV9
CASSVGWSTDTQYF
TGTGCCAGCAGCGTAGGATGGAGCACAGATACGCAGTATTTT
>NA|TRBJ1-1|NA|TRBV10-3
CAISPRGQGNTEAFF
TGTGCCATCAGTCCCCGCGGGCAGGGGAACACTGAAGCTTTCTTT
>few|TRBJ2-7|NA|TRBV15
CATSRDLGRLTGEQYF
TGTGCCACCAGCAGAGATCTCGGTCGCCTTACGGGCGAGCAGTACTTC
>many|TRBJ2-1|TRBD2|TRBV18
CASSPPETSGYNEQFF
TGTGCCAGCTCACCACCGGAAACTAGCGGTTACAATGAGCAGTTCTTC
>NA|TRBJ2-6|NA|TRBV15
CATRVLGANVLTF
TGTGCCACCAGGGTTCTTGGGGCCAACGTCCTGACTTTC
>NA|TRBJ2-5|NA|TRBV4-2
CASSQTTGRETQYF
TGTGCCAGCAGCCAGACCACAGGGCGTGAGACCCAGTACTTC